This T cell receptor (beta chain) was retrieved from a study of blood T cell repertoires in COVID-19. On the study more broadly: The United States, Italy and Spain supplied acute and convalescent COVID-19 samples. T cells, B-cell-depleted T cells, or PBMCs provided the cDNA or gDNA that served as material.

In the source study's methods: Amplification from reference gene primers served as the basis for estimated nucleated cell counts. Profiled with immunoSEQ multiplex PCR; TCRdb holds only in-frame clones, not every one. V and J calls and clone size follow that table, whereas D and trimming were derived from the DNA. The repertoire holds fewer than 250,000 clones, with about 88% as singletons. There are 15 residues in the CDR3. V lost 4 bases, J lost 5 bases, and 6 bases stayed unmatched. CDR1 SGHRS and CDR2 YFSETQ come from the germline V gene. The rearrangement links TRBV5-1 to TRBJ1-4; 9 positions match TRBD1. The sequencing input was peripheral blood. This sequence was found in a woman aged 40 to 55 who had recovered from COVID-19. CDR3 amino acids: CASSQGTGRNEKLFF. The CDR3 DNA is TGCGCCAGCAGCCAAGGGACAGGGAGAAATGAAAAACTGTTTTTT. Based on the CDR3 plus reference TRBV5-1 and TRBJ1-4, the full variable domain is KAGVTQTPRYLIKTRGQQVTLSCSPISGHRSVSWYQQTPGQGLQFLFEYFSETQRNKGNFPGRFSGRQFSNSRSEMNVSTLELGDSALYLCASSQGTGRNEKLFFGSGTQLSVL.